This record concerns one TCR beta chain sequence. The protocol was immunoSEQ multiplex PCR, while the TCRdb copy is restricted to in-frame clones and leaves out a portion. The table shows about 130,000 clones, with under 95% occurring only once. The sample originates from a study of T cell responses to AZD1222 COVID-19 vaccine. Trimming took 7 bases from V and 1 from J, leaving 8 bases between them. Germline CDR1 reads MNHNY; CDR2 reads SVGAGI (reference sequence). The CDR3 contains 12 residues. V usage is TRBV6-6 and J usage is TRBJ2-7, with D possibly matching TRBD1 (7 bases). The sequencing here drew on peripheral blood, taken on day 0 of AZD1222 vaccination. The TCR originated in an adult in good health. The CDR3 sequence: CASTGGSYEQYF. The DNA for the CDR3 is TGTGCCAGCACAGGGGGGTCCTACGAGCAGTACTTC.